Sequencing of this T cell receptor (beta chain) was carried out in a study of cytomegalovirus exposure and HLA in healthy donors. This CDR3 spans 16 amino acids. Trimming cost V 5 bases and J 0 bases, with 17 bases left between them. Per germline, CDR1 SEHNR and CDR2 FQNEAQ (reference sequence). The protocol was immunoSEQ multiplex PCR, while the TCRdb copy is restricted to in-frame clones and leaves out a portion. The data hold about 360,000 clones, with about nine tenths observed a single time. This receptor was taken from a woman younger than 30 in good health and CMV-seronegative. The material sequenced was PBMCs. The chain employs TRBV7-9 and TRBJ2-7; a possible D gene is TRBD2 (6 bases). The CDR3 coding sequence is TGTGCCAGCAGCCTTCAGACCCCGGGACTCTCCTACGAGCAGTACTTC. Translated: CASSLQTPGLSYEQYF.